This note documents a single T cell receptor beta chain sequence. The record originates from a study of cytomegalovirus exposure and HLA in healthy donors. This CDR3 is 15 amino acids long. Germline V gives CDR1 MNHEY, CDR2 SMNVEV (reference sequence). With 5 bases clipped from V and 1 base from J, the junction kept 4 bases outside the gene matches. PCR primers comprised 60 Vbeta and 13 Jbeta primers. Profiled with immunoSEQ multiplex PCR; TCRdb holds only in-frame clones, not every one. The sample has about 150,000 clones; about 80% are singletons. The chain has TRBV27 and TRBJ2-5; 10 bases match TRBD2. Sequencing was carried out using PBMCs. The receptor's source is a man between 25 and 39 years old in good health and CMV-seropositive. The CDR3 bases are TGTGCCAGCAGTGATCAGCGGGAGGGCCAAGAGACCCAGTACTTC. Residues: CASSDQREGQETQYF.